This entry lists 28 T cell receptor beta chains sequenced from one sample in a study of T cell changes during pregnancy in multiple sclerosis. Method: immunoSEQ multiplex PCR; TCRdb's copy keeps in-frame clones and lacks some. The table records about 40,000 clones, 80% to 95% of them present only once. Sample: CD8+ T cells from peripheral blood mononuclear cells, taken in the first trimester of pregnancy. These TCRs come from a female donor with multiple sclerosis, enrolled in a pregnancy study.

The J gene is TRBJ2-1, the V gene TRBV6-5; 8 positions agree with TRBD2. CDR3 length equals 14 residues. Trimming at V came to 8 bases and at J to 7 bases, leaving 10 bases not matched to a gene. Germline CDR1 reads MNHEY; CDR2 reads SVGAGI. CDR3: CASSTGGGGNEQFF. CDR3 in DNA: TGTGCCAGCTCGACGGGGGGGGGCGGGAATGAGCAGTTCTTC.

The J gene is TRBJ2-1, the V gene TRBV29-1; no clear D gene. CDR1 and CDR2 (germline): SQVTM, ANQGSEA. CDR3 size: 8 residues. Trimming took 3 bases from V and 12 from J, leaving 3 bases between them. This chain's CDR3 is CSVDRQFF. CDR3 in DNA: TGCAGCGTTGATAGGCAGTTCTTC.

The chain couples TRBV29-1 to TRBJ1-3; 11 bases are a match to TRBD1. The ends lost 4 bases at V and 3 bases at J; junction bases unmatched: 5. This CDR3 has 15 amino acids. CDR1 is SQVTM and CDR2 is ANQGSEA in the germline V gene. Here the CDR3 DNA reads TGCAGCGTTGCCCCCGGGACAGGGGGTGGAAACACCATATATTTT. Its protein is CSVAPGTGGGNTIYF.

The CDR3 DNA reads as TGTGCCAGCAGCTTATCAGGCACCTACGGAGAGACCCAGTACTTC. This codes for CASSLSGTYGETQYF. The chain links TRBV11-3 to TRBJ2-5; D is unclear. Germline V lookup: CDR1 SGHNT, CDR2 YENEEA. CDR3 length: 15 amino acids. The V gene lost 2 bases and the J gene lost 4 bases, with 14 bases spanning the gap. Based on the CDR3 plus reference TRBV11-3 and TRBJ2-5, the full variable domain is EAGVVQSPRYKIIEKKQPVAFWCNPISGHNTLYWYLQNLGQGPELLIRYENEEAVDDSQLPKDRFSAERLKGVDSTLKIQPAELGDSAVYLCASSLSGTYGETQYFGPGTRLLVL.

As to this clone: The sample carries other DNA sequences with the same CDR3. The chain combines TRBV9 with TRBJ2-3, with unresolved D. Trimming cost V 0 bases and J 1 base, with 6 bases left between them. The CDR3 is 14 residues long. Germline-derived CDR1 and CDR2 are SGDLS and YYNGEE. In DNA form, the CDR3 reads TGTGCCAGCAGCGTAGCTACCGGCACAGATACGCAGTATTTT. The encoded protein is CASSVATGTDTQYF.

The V and J genes are TRBV5-1 and TRBJ2-1, with TRBD2 identical over 11 bases. Trimming at V came to 5 bases and at J to 0 bases, leaving 4 bases not matched to a gene. The CDR3 has 16 amino acids. Germline lookup yields CDR1 SGHRS and CDR2 YFSETQ. The DNA for the CDR3 is TGCGCCAGCAGTTATAGCGGGGGGGCCTCCTACAATGAGCAGTTCTTC. It translates to CASSYSGGASYNEQFF. Variable domain in full (rest from reference TRBV5-1 and TRBJ2-1): KAGVTQTPRYLIKTRGQQVTLSCSPISGHRSVSWYQQTPGQGLQFLFEYFSETQRNKGNFPGRFSGRQFSNSRSEMNVSTLELGDSALYLCASSYSGGASYNEQFFGPGTRLTVL.

The genes are TRBV7-9 and TRBJ2-1; 9 positions agree with TRBD1. Looked up from germline, CDR1 is SEHNR and CDR2 is FQNEAQ (reference sequence). This CDR3 region has 15 residues. The V and J ends lost 3 bases and 3 bases, in that order; junction bases with no gene match: 3. CDR3 in DNA: TGTGCCAGCAGCTTGGGGGACAGGGACTACAATGAGCAGTTCTTC. It is translated as CASSLGDRDYNEQFF.

CDR3: CASSLGGEMNTEAFF. The CDR3 DNA follows: TGTGCCAGCAGCCTAGGGGGGGAAATGAACACTGAAGCTTTCTTT. V gene TRBV11-2 combines with J gene TRBJ1-1, with a possible D match to TRBD1 (6 bases). This CDR3 is built from 15 residues. V was cut by 5 bases and J by 0 bases, with 13 bases left in between. The germline V gene has CDR1 SGHAT and CDR2 FQNNGV.

The chain joins TRBV2 to TRBJ2-3, with a weak D call TRBD1 (6 bases). CDR1 and CDR2 from the germline V gene are SNHLY and FYNNEI. Trimming removed 7 bases from V and 1 base from J, with 12 bases in between. The CDR3 spans 14 residues. CDR3 region: CASMGAGGTDTQYF. The CDR3 DNA reads as TGTGCCAGCATGGGCGCAGGGGGCACAGATACGCAGTATTTT.

The genes are TRBV15 and TRBJ2-7, with D unclear. The CDR3 has 17 amino acids. V was shortened by 0 bases and J by 6 bases, with 21 bases between the two germline ends. Germline-derived CDR1 and CDR2 are LNHNV and YYDKDF (reference sequence). The CDR3: CATSRDLVANDGAEQYF. The CDR3 DNA is TGTGCCACCAGCAGAGATCTAGTCGCGAATGATGGTGCCGAGCAGTACTTC.

The gene calls are TRBV23-1 and TRBJ2-7; 9 bases fit TRBD1. TRBV23-1 is an ORF; its function is uncertain. CDR3 length equals 19 residues. V was pared by 4 bases and J by 1 base, with 17 bases of the junction left unmatched. The CDR3 here is CASSRPTGQGSLGSYEQYF. For the CDR3, the DNA is TGCGCCAGCAGTCGGCCCACGGGACAGGGAAGTTTAGGGTCCTACGAGCAGTACTTC.

V usage is TRBV10-3 and J usage is TRBJ2-7; a possible D gene is TRBD1 (5 bases). From germline, CDR1 is ENHRY and CDR2 SYGVKD. The CDR3 is 13 residues long. The V gene lost 7 bases and the J gene lost 0 bases, with 10 bases spanning the gap. Here the CDR3 DNA reads TGTGCCATCAAGGACAACGACTCCTACGAGCAGTACTTC. Protein sequence: CAIKDNDSYEQYF.

A single count supports this clone. The CDR3 reads CASSLAVRGQPQHF. The CDR3 DNA reads as TGTGCCAGCAGTTTGGCAGTACGAGGCCAGCCCCAGCATTTT. The J gene is TRBJ1-5, the V gene TRBV27; D gene ambiguous. Germline V gene data show CDR1 as MNHEY and CDR2 as SMNVEV (reference sequence). The germline V and J ends were trimmed by 3 bases and 7 bases, with 13 bases remaining between them. This CDR3 has 14 residues.

V and J are TRBV7-9 and TRBJ2-3; TRBD1 aligns across 7 bases. The germline V gene has CDR1 SEHNR and CDR2 FQNEAQ (reference sequence). V was clipped by 0 bases and J by 3 bases; unmatched bases: 3. The CDR3 runs 15 residues. The CDR3 here is CASSLAGRGTDTQYF. In DNA, the CDR3 is TGTGCCAGCAGCTTAGCAGGCAGGGGGACAGATACGCAGTATTTT. Based on the CDR3 plus reference TRBV7-9 and TRBJ2-3, the full variable domain is DTGVSQNPRHKITKRGQNVTFRCDPISEHNRLYWYRQTLGQGPEFLTYFQNEAQLEKSRLLSDRFSAERPKGSFSTLEIQRTEQGDSAMYLCASSLAGRGTDTQYFGPGTRLTVL.

This chain connects TRBV27 to TRBJ2-1; D is unresolved. The V end was cut by 2 bases, the J end by 7 bases, with 6 bases between. Germline CDR1 is MNHEY and CDR2 is SMNVEV (reference sequence). The CDR3 extends over 12 amino acids. The CDR3 DNA reads as TGTGCCAGCAGTTTAACGGGTAATGAGCAGTTCTTC. Amino acids: CASSLTGNEQFF.

The chain couples TRBV10-3 to TRBJ1-1; a possible D gene is TRBD1 (6 bases). The CDR3 length is 14 residues. Trimming took off 0 bases at V and 1 base at J, with 6 bases between the two ends. Germline CDR1 and CDR2: ENHRY and SYGVKD. Here the CDR3 reads CAISESGGNTEAFF. In DNA, the CDR3 is TGTGCCATCAGTGAGTCAGGGGGGAACACTGAAGCTTTCTTT.

This chain connects TRBV11-2 to TRBJ1-2, with D hard to call. V was pared by 2 bases and J by 5 bases, with 15 bases between. This CDR3 has 15 amino acids. CDR1 is SGHAT, CDR2 FQNNGV, per germline. The CDR3 DNA sequence: TGTGCCAGCAGCTTAATTCTCCCCGAACATTATGGCTACACCTTC. Amino acids: CASSLILPEHYGYTF.

The gene calls are TRBV29-1 and TRBJ2-7; tentative D call: TRBD1 (6 bases). The CDR3 has 12 residues. CDR1 and CDR2 from the germline V gene are SQVTM and ANQGSEA. V was pared by 4 bases and J by 0 bases, with 7 bases between. The CDR3 DNA is TGCAGCGTTGCGGACAGCTCCTACGAGCAGTACTTC. It encodes CSVADSSYEQYF.

The V and J genes are TRBV7-9 and TRBJ2-5; TRBD2 matches 8 bases. V shed 6 bases, J shed 2 bases, and the junction held 8 bases outside the gene matches. Germline V gives CDR1 SEHNR, CDR2 FQNEAQ (reference sequence). The CDR3 contains 15 residues. The CDR3 region is CASSRSTSVQETQYF. The CDR3 nucleotides are TGTGCCAGCAGTCGATCGACTAGCGTACAAGAGACCCAGTACTTC.

The chain joins TRBV19 to TRBJ2-1, with a possible D match to TRBD2 (5 bases). The CDR3 consists of 13 residues. V was cut by 0 bases and J by 15 bases, with 15 bases left in between. Looked up from germline, CDR1 is LNHDA and CDR2 is SQIVND (reference sequence). The DNA for the CDR3 is TGTGCCAGTAGTATAGATCTCGAGGGAAGTCTGTTCTTC. It specifies CASSIDLEGSLFF.

The chain links TRBV4-1 to TRBJ1-2; D call uncertain. V was clipped by 1 base and J by 4 bases, with 10 bases between them. CDR3 length equals 14 residues. CDR1 and CDR2 (germline): MGHRA, YSYEKL. CDR3 amino acids: CASSQVGSIYGYTF. As DNA, the CDR3 is TGCGCCAGCAGCCAAGTTGGCAGTATCTATGGCTACACCTTC.

The chain combines TRBV5-1 with TRBJ1-1, with D hard to call. The CDR3 is 15 amino acids. The germline V and J ends were trimmed by 4 bases and 4 bases, with 17 bases remaining between them. Germline V gene sequence: CDR1 SGHRS, CDR2 YFSETQ. CDR3: CASSRNQEAGTEAFF. The DNA of the CDR3 is TGCGCCAGCAGCCGGAACCAGGAGGCTGGCACTGAAGCTTTCTTT.

This chain links TRBV7-9 with TRBJ2-1; D uncertain. Trimming pared 1 base from V and 10 bases from J, leaving 11 bases between. Germline lookup yields CDR1 SEHNR and CDR2 FQNEAQ (reference sequence). The CDR3 has 13 amino acids. CDR3 DNA: TGTGCCAGCAGCTTAGGGGCCGAGACAGAGCAGTTCTTC. This sequence encodes CASSLGAETEQFF.

This clone was recorded once. The chain has TRBV13 and TRBJ2-2; 9 bases are a match to TRBD2. This CDR3 has 16 amino acids. The germline gives CDR1 PRHDT, CDR2 FYEKMQ (reference sequence). The V and J ends lost 3 bases and 1 base, in that order; junction bases with no gene match: 3. The DNA for the CDR3 is TGTGCCAGCAGCTTGAGTAGCGGGGGGAACACCGGGGAGCTGTTTTTT. This translates into CASSLSSGGNTGELFF.

V gene TRBV4-1 combines with J gene TRBJ1-5; the D gene is possibly TRBD1 (6 bases). Between the trimmed V and J ends, which lost 0 bases and 3 bases, there was a span of 15 bases. The CDR3 has 17 residues. Germline CDR1 and CDR2: MGHRA and YSYEKL. The DNA for the CDR3 is TGCGCCAGCAGCCAAGAGGTGAAGGGGGGGACCAATCAGCCCCAGCATTTT. It is translated as CASSQEVKGGTNQPQHF.

The V and J genes are TRBV7-9 and TRBJ1-1; TRBD1 might be the D (5 bases). V was pared by 3 bases and J by 7 bases, with 9 bases between. The CDR3 spans 12 residues. Germline values: CDR1 SEHNR, CDR2 FQNEAQ (reference sequence). In DNA, the CDR3 is TGTGCCAGCAGCTTGGGGCAGAGTGAAGCTTTCTTT. Its protein product is CASSLGQSEAFF.

The chain couples TRBV11-2 to TRBJ2-3; possible D gene TRBD2, 7 bases. The V and J ends lost 5 bases and 3 bases respectively, with 15 bases between them. Germline V gene sequence: CDR1 SGHAT, CDR2 FQNNGV. The CDR3 loop spans 15 amino acids. The CDR3 reads CASSPEGGVTDTQYF. DNA for the CDR3: TGTGCCAGCAGCCCCGAGGGGGGGGTAACAGATACGCAGTATTTT.

The chain joins TRBV5-6 to TRBJ1-5, with 8 bases that match TRBD1. CDR3 size: 14 residues. Germline V CDR1 and CDR2: SGHDT, YYEEEE. V shed 4 bases and J 7 bases; nucleotides not matched to a gene: 7. CDR3 residues: CASSPGQGSQPQHF. CDR3 DNA: TGTGCCAGCAGCCCTGGACAGGGCTCCCAGCCCCAGCATTTT.